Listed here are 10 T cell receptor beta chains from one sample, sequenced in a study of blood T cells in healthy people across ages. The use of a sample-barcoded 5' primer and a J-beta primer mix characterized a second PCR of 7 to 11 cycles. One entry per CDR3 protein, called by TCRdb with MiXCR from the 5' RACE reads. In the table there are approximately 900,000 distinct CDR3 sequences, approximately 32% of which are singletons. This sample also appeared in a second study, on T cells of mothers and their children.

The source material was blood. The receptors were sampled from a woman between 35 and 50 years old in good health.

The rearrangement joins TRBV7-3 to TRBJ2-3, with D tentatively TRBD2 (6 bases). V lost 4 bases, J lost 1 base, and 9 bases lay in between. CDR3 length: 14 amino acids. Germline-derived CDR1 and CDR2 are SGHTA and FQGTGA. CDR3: CASSSSSGTDTQYF. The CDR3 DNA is TGTGCCAGCAGCTCCTCTAGCGGCACAGATACGCAGTATTTT.

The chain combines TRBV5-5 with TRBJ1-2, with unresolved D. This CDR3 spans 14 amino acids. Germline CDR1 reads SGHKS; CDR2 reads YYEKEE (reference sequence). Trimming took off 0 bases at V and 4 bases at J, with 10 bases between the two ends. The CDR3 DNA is TGTGCCAGCAGCTTGGGGTCGGGGTTCTATGGCTACACCTTC. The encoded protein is CASSLGSGFYGYTF.

The DNA for the CDR3 is TGCGCCAGCAGCTTGGAGGCGGGGAGCTCCTACAATGAGCAGTTCTTC. Translation gives CASSLEAGSSYNEQFF. The chain links TRBV5-1 to TRBJ2-1; D is perhaps TRBD2 (6 bases). Germline CDR1 SGHRS, CDR2 YFSETQ. The CDR3 consists of 16 residues. The V end was cut by 0 bases, the J end by 0 bases, with 10 bases between.

The CDR3 sequence is CASSFRQPFQAFF. CDR3 bases: TGTGCCAGCAGTTTTCGACAGCCATTTCAAGCTTTCTTT. V gene TRBV28 combines with J gene TRBJ1-1; possibly TRBD1 for D (5 bases). Germline values: CDR1 MDHEN, CDR2 SYDVKM. Trimming took off 3 bases at V and 9 bases at J, with 14 bases between the two ends. This CDR3 spans 13 amino acids.

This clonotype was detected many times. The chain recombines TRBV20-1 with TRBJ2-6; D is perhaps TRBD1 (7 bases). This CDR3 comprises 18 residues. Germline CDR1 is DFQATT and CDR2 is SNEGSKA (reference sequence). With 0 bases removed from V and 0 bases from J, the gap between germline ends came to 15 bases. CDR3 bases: TGCAGTGCTAGAGATGGAGGGACAGTTTACTCTGGGGCCAACGTCCTGACTTTC. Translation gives CSARDGGTVYSGANVLTF.

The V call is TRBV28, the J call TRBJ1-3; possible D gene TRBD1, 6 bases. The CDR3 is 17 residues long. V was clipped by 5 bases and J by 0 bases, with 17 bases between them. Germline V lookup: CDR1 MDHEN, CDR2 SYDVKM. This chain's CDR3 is CASSPWTVSSSGNTIYF. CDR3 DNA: TGTGCCAGCAGTCCATGGACAGTTTCTAGCTCTGGAAACACCATATATTTT.

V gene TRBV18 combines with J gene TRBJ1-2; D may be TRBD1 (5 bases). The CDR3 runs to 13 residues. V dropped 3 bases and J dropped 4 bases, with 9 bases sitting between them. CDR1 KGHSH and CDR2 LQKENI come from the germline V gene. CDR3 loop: CASSPPGTYGYTF. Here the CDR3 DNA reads TGTGCCAGCTCACCTCCAGGGACCTATGGCTACACCTTC.

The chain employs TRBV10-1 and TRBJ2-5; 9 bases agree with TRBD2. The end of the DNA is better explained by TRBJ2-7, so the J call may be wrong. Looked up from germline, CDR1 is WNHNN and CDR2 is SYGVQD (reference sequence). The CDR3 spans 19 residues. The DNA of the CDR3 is TGCGCCAGCAGTGAGTCCATCGCCGGAGCGGGAGGAAACCCCTACGAGCAGTACTTC. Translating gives CASSESIAGAGGNPYEQYF.

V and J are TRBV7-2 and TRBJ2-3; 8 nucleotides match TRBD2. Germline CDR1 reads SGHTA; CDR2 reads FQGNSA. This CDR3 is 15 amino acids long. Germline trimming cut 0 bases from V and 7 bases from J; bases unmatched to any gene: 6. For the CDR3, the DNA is TGTGCCAGCAGCTTAGCTAGCGGGGCGGCAAATACGCAGTATTTT. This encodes CASSLASGAANTQYF.

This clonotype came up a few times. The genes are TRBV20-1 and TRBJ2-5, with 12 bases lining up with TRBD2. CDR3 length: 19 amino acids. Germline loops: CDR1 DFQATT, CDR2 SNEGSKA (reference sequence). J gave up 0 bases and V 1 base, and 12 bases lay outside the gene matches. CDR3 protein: CSARGTAGTSGGNQETQYF. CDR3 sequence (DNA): TGCAGTGCTAGAGGCACCGCTGGTACTAGCGGGGGGAACCAAGAGACCCAGTACTTC.